The 9 T cell receptor beta chains below come from one sample, sequenced in a study of blood T cell repertoires in COVID-19. TCRdb's copy holds only in-frame clones and misses some; the assay was immunoSEQ multiplex PCR. This table has about 160,000 clones, approximately 81% appearing once. Input material: peripheral blood. The receptor source for this set is a woman between 45 and 65 years old with COVID-19, enrolled during active disease.

The chain joins TRBV29-1 to TRBJ1-1; a weak D match, TRBD1 (5 bases). Germline lookup yields CDR1 SQVTM and CDR2 ANQGSEA. The V end lost 8 bases, the J end lost 0 bases, and 16 bases lay between the germline ends. The CDR3 totals 14 residues. CDR3 sequence: CSSQAWTLNTEAFF. The CDR3 nucleotides read TGCAGCAGCCAGGCCTGGACACTGAACACTGAAGCTTTCTTT.

V gene TRBV7-2 combines with J gene TRBJ2-7; a possible D gene is TRBD1 (6 bases). Germline CDR1 and CDR2: SGHTA and FQGNSA. V was shortened by 5 bases and J by 3 bases, with 17 bases between the two germline ends. The length of the CDR3 is 15 residues. CDR3: CASSPASQGLYEQYF. The DNA for the CDR3 is TGTGCCAGCAGCCCAGCTTCCCAGGGGCTCTACGAGCAGTACTTC.

This clone was recorded a few times. The rearrangement links TRBV3-1 (or the pseudogene TRBV3-2) to TRBJ2-2; D not certain. Germline V gene lookup returns CDR1 LGHDT and CDR2 YNNKEL (reference sequence). With 4 bases removed from V and 8 bases from J, the gap between germline ends came to 5 bases. The CDR3 consists of 11 residues. CDR3 sequence reads: CASSRAGELFF. As DNA, the CDR3 is TGTGCCAGCAGCCGAGCGGGGGAGCTGTTTTTT.

The chain has TRBV19 and TRBJ1-4; 7 bases line up with TRBD1. The CDR3 consists of 14 residues. Germline V gene sequence: CDR1 LNHDA, CDR2 SQIVND (reference sequence). The V and J ends lost 3 bases and 3 bases, in that order; junction bases with no gene match: 1. CDR3 DNA: TGTGCCAGTAGTATGGGGACAGCTAATGAAAAACTGTTTTTT. Protein sequence: CASSMGTANEKLFF.

The chain combines TRBV2 with TRBJ2-3; possibly TRBD2 for D (5 bases). From germline, CDR1 is SNHLY and CDR2 FYNNEI. V gave up 8 bases and J gave up 0 bases, with 15 bases separating them. This CDR3 is 15 amino acids long. CDR3 DNA sequence: TGTGCCAGCCCATCTAGCTGGCCTAGCACAGATACGCAGTATTTT. As protein: CASPSSWPSTDTQYF.

This clone turned up a few times. The V call is TRBV2, the J call TRBJ2-7; D is unclear. This CDR3 region has 13 residues. Germline V gene data show CDR1 as SNHLY and CDR2 as FYNNEI. Trimming shortened V by 4 bases and J by 2 bases, and 9 bases separated the two germline ends. The CDR3 bases are TGTGCCAGCAGTGCGTCAGGTACCTACGAGCAGTACTTC. It is translated as CASSASGTYEQYF.

The V gene is TRBV6-1, the J gene TRBJ1-5, with D perhaps TRBD1 (5 bases). Germline-derived CDR1 and CDR2 are MNHNS and SASEGT. V lost 2 bases to trimming and J lost 0 bases, with 20 bases between them. The CDR3 sequence is 19 residues long. In DNA form, the CDR3 reads TGTGCCAGCAGTGAATGGCGGTGGATAGGGGAAAATAGCAATCAGCCCCAGCATTTT. It is translated as CASSEWRWIGENSNQPQHF.

The chain carries TRBV11-1 and TRBJ2-7, with D possibly matching TRBD1 (5 bases). The germline V gene has CDR1 SGHAT and CDR2 FQDESV (reference sequence). The CDR3 is 11 amino acids. The V end lost 3 bases, the J end lost 7 bases, and 7 bases lay between the germline ends. CDR3 sequence (DNA): TGTGCCAGCAGCTTTCAGGGTGAGCAGTACTTC. This codes for CASSFQGEQYF.

About this clone: One junction end disagrees with the germline gene, perhaps due to a read error. The J gene is TRBJ2-3, the V gene TRBV4-1; 8 bases are a match to TRBD1. The germline V gene has CDR1 MGHRA and CDR2 YSYEKL. The CDR3 contains 16 residues. The CDR3 nucleotides are TGCGCCAGCAGCCAAGATTGGCCAGGGGGCACTGATACGCAGTATTTT. It yields the protein CASSQDWPGGTDTQYF.